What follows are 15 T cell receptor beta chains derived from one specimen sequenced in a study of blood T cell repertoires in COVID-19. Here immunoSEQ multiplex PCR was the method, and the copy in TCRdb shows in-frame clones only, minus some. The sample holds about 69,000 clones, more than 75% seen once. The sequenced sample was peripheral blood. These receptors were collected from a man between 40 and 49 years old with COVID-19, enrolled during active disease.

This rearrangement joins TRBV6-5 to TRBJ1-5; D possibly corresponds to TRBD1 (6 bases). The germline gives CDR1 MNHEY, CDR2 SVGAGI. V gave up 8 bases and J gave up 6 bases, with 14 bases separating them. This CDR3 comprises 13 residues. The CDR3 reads CASQGPPGQPQHF. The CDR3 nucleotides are TGTGCCAGCCAGGGGCCCCCAGGTCAGCCCCAGCATTTT.

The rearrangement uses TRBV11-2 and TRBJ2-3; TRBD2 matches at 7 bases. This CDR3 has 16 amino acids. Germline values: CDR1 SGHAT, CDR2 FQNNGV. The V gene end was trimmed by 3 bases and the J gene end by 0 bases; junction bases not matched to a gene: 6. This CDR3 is CASSFISGASTDTQYF. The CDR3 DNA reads TGTGCCAGCAGCTTTATCAGCGGGGCTAGCACAGATACGCAGTATTTT.

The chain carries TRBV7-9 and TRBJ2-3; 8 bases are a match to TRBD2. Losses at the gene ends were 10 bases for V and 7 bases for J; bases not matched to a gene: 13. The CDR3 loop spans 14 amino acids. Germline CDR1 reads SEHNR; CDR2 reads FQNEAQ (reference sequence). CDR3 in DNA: TGTGCCATCCCGGGGGGGCAGGGCTTCAATACGCAGTATTTT. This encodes CAIPGGQGFNTQYF.

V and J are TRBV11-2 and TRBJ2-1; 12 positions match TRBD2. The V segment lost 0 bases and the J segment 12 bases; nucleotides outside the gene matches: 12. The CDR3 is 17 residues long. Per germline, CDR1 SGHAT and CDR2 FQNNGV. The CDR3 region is CASSLDGTSGPPGSQFF. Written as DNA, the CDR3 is TGTGCCAGCAGCTTAGATGGGACTAGCGGGCCCCCGGGGTCGCAGTTCTTC.

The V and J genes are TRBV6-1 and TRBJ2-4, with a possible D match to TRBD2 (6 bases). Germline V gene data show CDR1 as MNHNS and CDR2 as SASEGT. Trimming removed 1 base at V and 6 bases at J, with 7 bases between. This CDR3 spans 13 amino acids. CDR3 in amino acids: CASSEVGGNIQYF. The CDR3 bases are TGTGCCAGCAGTGAAGTGGGGGGAAACATTCAGTACTTC.

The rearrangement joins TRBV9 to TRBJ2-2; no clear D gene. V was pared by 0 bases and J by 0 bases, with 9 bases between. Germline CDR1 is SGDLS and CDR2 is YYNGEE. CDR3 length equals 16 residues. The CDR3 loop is CASSVAGSPNTGELFF. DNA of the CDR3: TGTGCCAGCAGCGTAGCTGGCAGTCCGAACACCGGGGAGCTGTTTTTT.

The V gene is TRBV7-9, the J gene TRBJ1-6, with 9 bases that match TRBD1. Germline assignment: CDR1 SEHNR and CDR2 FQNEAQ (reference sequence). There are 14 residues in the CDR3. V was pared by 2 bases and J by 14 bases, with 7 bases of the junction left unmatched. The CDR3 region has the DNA TGTGCCAGCAGCTTAACACAGGGGGCGCATGCCCTCCACTTT. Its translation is CASSLTQGAHALHF. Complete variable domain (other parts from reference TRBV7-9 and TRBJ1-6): DTGVSQNPRHKITKRGQNVTFRCDPISEHNRLYWYRQTLGQGPEFLTYFQNEAQLEKSRLLSDRFSAERPKGSFSTLEIQRTEQGDSAMYLCASSLTQGAHALHFGNGTRLTVT.

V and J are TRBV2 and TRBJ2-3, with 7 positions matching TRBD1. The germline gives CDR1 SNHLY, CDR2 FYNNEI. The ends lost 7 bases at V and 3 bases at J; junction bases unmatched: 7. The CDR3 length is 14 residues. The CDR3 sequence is CASNKGALTDTQYF. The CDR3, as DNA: TGTGCCAGCAACAAGGGGGCTCTGACAGATACGCAGTATTTT.

DNA of the CDR3: TGTGCCAGCAGTTTCTTAGCAGACCGCTCCTACGAGCAGTACTTC. It codes for CASSFLADRSYEQYF. The J gene is TRBJ2-7, the V gene TRBV27; D gene ambiguous. Trimming removed 3 bases from V and 0 bases from J, with 12 bases in between. CDR1 and CDR2 from the germline V gene are MNHEY and SMNVEV (reference sequence). The CDR3 sequence is 15 residues long.

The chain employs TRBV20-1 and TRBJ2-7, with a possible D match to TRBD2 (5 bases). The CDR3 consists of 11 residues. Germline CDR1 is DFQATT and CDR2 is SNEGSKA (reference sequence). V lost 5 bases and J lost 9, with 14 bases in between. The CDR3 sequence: CSAPGNRGQYF. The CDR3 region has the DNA TGCAGTGCTCCGGGAAATCGGGGGCAGTACTTC.

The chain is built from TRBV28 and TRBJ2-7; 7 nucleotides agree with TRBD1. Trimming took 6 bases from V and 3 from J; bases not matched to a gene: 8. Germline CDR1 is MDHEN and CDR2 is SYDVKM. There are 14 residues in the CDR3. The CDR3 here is CASRRGPLFYEQYF. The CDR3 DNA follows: TGTGCCAGCAGGAGGGGGCCCCTTTTCTACGAGCAGTACTTC.

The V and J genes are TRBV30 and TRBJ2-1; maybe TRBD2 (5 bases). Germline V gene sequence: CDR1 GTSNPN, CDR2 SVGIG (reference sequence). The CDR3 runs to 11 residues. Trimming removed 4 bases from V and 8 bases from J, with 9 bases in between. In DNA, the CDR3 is TGTGCCTGGACCCCGGGGTATGAGCAGTTCTTC. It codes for CAWTPGYEQFF.

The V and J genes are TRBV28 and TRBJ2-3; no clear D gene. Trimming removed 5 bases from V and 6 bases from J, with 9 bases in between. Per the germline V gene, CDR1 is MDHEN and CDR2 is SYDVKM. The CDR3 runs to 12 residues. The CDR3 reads CASSPAGDTQYF. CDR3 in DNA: TGTGCCAGCAGTCCCGCCGGGGATACGCAGTATTTT.

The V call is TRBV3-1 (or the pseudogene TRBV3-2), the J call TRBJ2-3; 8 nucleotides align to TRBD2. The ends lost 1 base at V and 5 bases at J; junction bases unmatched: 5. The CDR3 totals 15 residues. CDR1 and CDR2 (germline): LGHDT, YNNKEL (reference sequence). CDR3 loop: CASSQVSGAGDTQYF. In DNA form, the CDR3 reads TGTGCCAGCAGCCAAGTTAGCGGGGCTGGAGATACGCAGTATTTT.

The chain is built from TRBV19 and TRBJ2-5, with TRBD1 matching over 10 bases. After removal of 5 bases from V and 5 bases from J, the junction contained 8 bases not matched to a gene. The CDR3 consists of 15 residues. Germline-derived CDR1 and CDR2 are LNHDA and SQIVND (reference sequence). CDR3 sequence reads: CASSFRDRGRETQYF. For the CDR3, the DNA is TGTGCCAGTAGTTTCCGGGACAGGGGACGGGAGACCCAGTACTTC.